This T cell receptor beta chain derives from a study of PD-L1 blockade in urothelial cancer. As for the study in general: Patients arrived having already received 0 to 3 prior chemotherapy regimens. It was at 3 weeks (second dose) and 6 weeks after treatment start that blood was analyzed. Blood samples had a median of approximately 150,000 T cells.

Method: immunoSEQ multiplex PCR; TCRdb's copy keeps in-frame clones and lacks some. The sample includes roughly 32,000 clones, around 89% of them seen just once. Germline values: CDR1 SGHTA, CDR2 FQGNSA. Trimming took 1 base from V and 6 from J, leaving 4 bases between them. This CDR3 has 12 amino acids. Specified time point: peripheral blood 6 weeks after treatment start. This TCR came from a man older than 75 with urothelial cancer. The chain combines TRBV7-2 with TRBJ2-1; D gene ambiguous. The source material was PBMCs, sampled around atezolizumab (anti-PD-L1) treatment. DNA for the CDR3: TGTGCCAGCAGCTTAGATCTCAATGAGCAGTTCTTC. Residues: CASSLDLNEQFF.